This passage covers 18 T cell receptor beta chains from one sample sequenced in a study of cytomegalovirus exposure and HLA in healthy donors. Assay: immunoSEQ multiplex PCR; the TCRdb copy retains only in-frame clones and omits some. The table includes around 150,000 clones, around 89% detected once. Specimen: PBMCs. These receptors were taken from a man aged 18 to 35 in good health and CMV-seronegative.

This CDR3 is CAITPAENTGELFF. DNA for the CDR3: TGTGCCATCACCCCAGCGGAGAACACCGGGGAGCTGTTTTTT. The chain combines TRBV10-3 with TRBJ2-2, with a tentative D call TRBD2 (5 bases). Germline V gene sequence: CDR1 ENHRY, CDR2 SYGVKD. CDR3 size: 14 residues. V dropped 7 bases and J dropped 1 base, with 10 bases sitting between them.

The genes are TRBV6-1 and TRBJ1-1; 9 nucleotides align to TRBD1. The CDR3 extends over 18 amino acids. Trimming removed 0 bases from V and 3 bases from J; junction bases left unmatched: 11. Germline CDR1 is MNHNS and CDR2 is SASEGT. Here the CDR3 reads CASSEALYPGQGDTEAFF. The DNA of the CDR3 is TGTGCCAGCAGTGAAGCGCTATACCCGGGACAGGGTGACACTGAAGCTTTCTTT.

A few counts support this clone. The chain joins TRBV18 to TRBJ1-4; TRBD1 might be the D (5 bases). V was trimmed by 2 bases and J by 5 bases, leaving 9 bases between them. CDR1 is KGHSH, CDR2 LQKENI, per germline. The CDR3 totals 14 residues. CDR3 DNA sequence: TGTGCCAGCTCACCAGACAGTACCAATGAAAAACTGTTTTTT. Translating it yields CASSPDSTNEKLFF.

J is TRBJ1-5 and V is TRBV6-1; D ambiguous. In germline, CDR1 is MNHNS, CDR2 SASEGT. The CDR3 is made up of 14 amino acids. Trimming shortened V by 6 bases and J by 3 bases, and 12 bases separated the two germline ends. CDR3 coding DNA: TGTGCCAGCAGGACACAGCCTAACAATCAGCCCCAGCATTTT. Amino acids: CASRTQPNNQPQHF.

This chain uses TRBV5-1 with TRBJ1-2; TRBD1 is a possible D gene (6 bases). The germline V and J ends were trimmed by 1 base and 4 bases, with 14 bases remaining between them. CDR3 length: 15 amino acids. Looked up from germline, CDR1 is SGHRS and CDR2 is YFSETQ. CDR3 nucleotide sequence: TGCGCCAGCAGCTTGAGGGGGACGGACAGCTATGGCTACACCTTC. It encodes CASSLRGTDSYGYTF.

This clone has just one count. This sequence joins TRBV9 and TRBJ2-7; 9 bases match TRBD1. The CDR3 length is 16 residues. Trimming removed 0 bases from V and 4 bases from J; junction bases left unmatched: 8. Per germline, CDR1 SGDLS and CDR2 YYNGEE. In nucleotides, the CDR3 is TGTGCCAGCAGCGTAGGTGGTACAGGGGGCTATTACGAGCAGTACTTC. Its translation: CASSVGGTGGYYEQYF.

As for this clone: The germline gene is not matched at one end of the junction; a read error may be the cause. The genes are TRBV10-3 and TRBJ1-1; TRBD1 agrees at 9 bases. Germline CDR1 reads ENHRY; CDR2 reads SYGVKD. CDR3 length equals 11 residues. The CDR3 protein is CAINGQGKTIF. The CDR3 bases are TGTGCCATCAACGGACAGGGGAAAACGATCTTT.

This chain uses TRBV19 with TRBJ1-3, with no clear D. V lost 11 bases, J lost 8 bases, and 13 bases lay in between. In germline, CDR1 is LNHDA, CDR2 SQIVND (reference sequence). This CDR3 spans 11 amino acids. DNA for the CDR3: TGTGCCGTGGGCCCGTCGCACACCATATATTTT. Translating gives CAVGPSHTIYF.

The rearrangement links TRBV5-1 to TRBJ2-1; a possible D gene is TRBD1 (6 bases). CDR3 length: 14 residues. Germline V gene sequence: CDR1 SGHRS, CDR2 YFSETQ. Between the trimmed V and J ends, which lost 2 bases and 8 bases, there was a span of 14 bases. The chain's CDR3 is CASSLQGTADEQFF. DNA of the CDR3: TGCGCCAGCAGCTTACAGGGTACGGCGGATGAGCAGTTCTTC. Based on the CDR3 plus reference TRBV5-1 and TRBJ2-1, the full variable domain is KAGVTQTPRYLIKTRGQQVTLSCSPISGHRSVSWYQQTPGQGLQFLFEYFSETQRNKGNFPGRFSGRQFSNSRSEMNVSTLELGDSALYLCASSLQGTADEQFFGPGTRLTVL.

The chain joins TRBV27 to TRBJ2-7, with 8 bases that match TRBD2. V dropped 6 bases and J dropped 4; count of bases not matched to a gene: 11. Germline CDR1 MNHEY, CDR2 SMNVEV (reference sequence). The CDR3 runs 15 residues. CDR3 protein: CASRLSGTRVYEQYF. The CDR3 DNA reads TGTGCCAGCAGGCTATCCGGGACTAGAGTGTACGAGCAGTACTTC.

This clone was seen ten or more times. J is TRBJ2-7 and V is TRBV11-2; D ambiguous. The CDR3 is made up of 13 amino acids. Trimming cost V 0 bases and J 3 bases, with 6 bases left between them. From germline, CDR1 is SGHAT and CDR2 FQNNGV. CDR3 nucleotides: TGTGCCAGCAGCTTAGAAGATAACTACGAGCAGTACGTC. Translated: CASSLEDNYEQYV.

The chain joins TRBV7-2 to TRBJ1-5, with D perhaps TRBD1 (5 bases). Germline V gene sequence: CDR1 SGHTA, CDR2 FQGNSA. V was clipped by 5 bases and J by 1 base, with 12 bases between them. The CDR3 length is 15 residues. The CDR3 sequence is CASSPREGSNQPQHF. CDR3 coding DNA: TGTGCCAGCAGCCCCCGGGAGGGGAGCAATCAGCCCCAGCATTTT.

This clone is a singleton in its sample. The CDR3 nucleotides are TGTGCCCGAGGACAGAGAAACCAAGAGACCCAGTACTTC. This gives the protein CARGQRNQETQYF. The V call is TRBV2, the J call TRBJ2-5; tentative D call: TRBD1 (6 bases). The CDR3 has 13 residues. The V end was cut by 11 bases, the J end by 0 bases, with 13 bases between. The germline V gene encodes CDR1 SNHLY and CDR2 FYNNEI.

V is TRBV28 and J is TRBJ2-7; D is uncertain. The CDR3 consists of 12 residues. In germline, CDR1 is MDHEN, CDR2 SYDVKM. Deletions cut 3 bases from V and 0 bases from J, with 3 bases between. CDR3 in amino acids: CASSFGSYEQYF. The CDR3 nucleotides are TGTGCCAGCAGTTTCGGCTCCTACGAGCAGTACTTC.

The genes are TRBV13 and TRBJ2-5; D perhaps matches TRBD2 (5 bases). Germline V CDR1 and CDR2: PRHDT, FYEKMQ (reference sequence). The CDR3 length is 13 residues. Between the trimmed V and J ends, which lost 7 bases and 2 bases, there was a span of 11 bases. Written as DNA, the CDR3 is TGTGCCAGCACCTCGGGGTCTCAAGAGACCCAGTACTTC. The encoded protein is CASTSGSQETQYF.

The chain joins TRBV19 to TRBJ1-2; D not resolved. The germline gives CDR1 LNHDA, CDR2 SQIVND (reference sequence). The V end lost 5 bases, the J end lost 2 bases, and 27 bases lay between the germline ends. This CDR3 comprises 19 residues. Here the CDR3 DNA reads TGTGCCAGTAGTTTGGAGGGATTGGTGGCGGCCGGCTCCAACTATGGCTACACCTTC. It specifies CASSLEGLVAAGSNYGYTF.

The chain combines TRBV6-5 with TRBJ1-4; 8 bases map to TRBD1. This CDR3 is 14 amino acids long. Germline CDR1 and CDR2: MNHEY and SVGAGI. V was pared by 2 bases and J by 7 bases, with 3 bases of the junction left unmatched. This CDR3 reads CASSYGTGIEKLFF. The CDR3 coding sequence is TGTGCCAGCAGTTACGGGACAGGCATTGAAAAACTGTTTTTT.

The chain carries TRBV29-1 and TRBJ2-1, with D hard to call. V was shortened by 7 bases and J by 12 bases, with 16 bases between the two germline ends. In germline, CDR1 is SQVTM, CDR2 ANQGSEA. CDR3 length equals 11 residues. DNA for the CDR3: TGCAGCGCAGGAAACATTGGTGGGCAGTTCTTC. Protein: CSAGNIGGQFF.